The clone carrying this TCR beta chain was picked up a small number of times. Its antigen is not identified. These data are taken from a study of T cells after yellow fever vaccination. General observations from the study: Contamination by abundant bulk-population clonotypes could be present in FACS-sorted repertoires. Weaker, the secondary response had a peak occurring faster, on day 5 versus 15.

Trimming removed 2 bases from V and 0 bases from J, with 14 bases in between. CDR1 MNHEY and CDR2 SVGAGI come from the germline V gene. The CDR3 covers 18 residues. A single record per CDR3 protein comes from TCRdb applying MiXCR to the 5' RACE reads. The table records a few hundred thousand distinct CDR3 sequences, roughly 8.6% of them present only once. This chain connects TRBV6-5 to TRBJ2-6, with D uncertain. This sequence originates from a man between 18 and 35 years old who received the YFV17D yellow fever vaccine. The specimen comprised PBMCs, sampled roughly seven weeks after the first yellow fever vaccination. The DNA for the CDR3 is TGTGCCAGCAGTTACGTCGCGACATGGAGCTCTGGGGCCAACGTCCTGACTTTC. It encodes CASSYVATWSSGANVLTF.